The rows below give T cell receptor beta chains drawn from one sample of a study of T cells in Graves' hyperthyroidism and ophthalmopathy. TCRdb re-called the multiplex PCR reads with MiXCR, one entry per CDR3 protein. Here the sample spans roughly 200,000 distinct CDR3 sequences, about 17% being singletons. Source material: blood. These receptors all stem from a man between 35 and 55 years old with Graves' hyperthyroidism. Each CDR3 is given with its conserved first and last residue. Rows give clone size only sometimes, using once, few, many, or a class for an expanded clone.

j_gene	abundance	v_gene	CDR3aa
TRBJ2-1	-	TRBV24-1	CATSDFVRNEQFF
TRBJ2-3	many	TRBV5-1	CASSLGVGRFTDTQYF
TRBJ2-1	-	TRBV6-2/TRBV6-3	CASRSHGGHSYNEQFF
TRBJ2-7	-	TRBV27	CASSPIPPAGLNYEQYF
TRBJ2-1	few	TRBV6-1	CASKYNEQFF
TRBJ1-1	few	TRBV29-1	CSDRGQGDIEAFF
TRBJ1-3	many	TRBV20-1	CSASMPHARVSGNTIYF
TRBJ2-7	many	TRBV5-1	CASSPLDTHYEQYF
TRBJ2-3	-	TRBV4-1	CASSHLLSVAGDTQYF
TRBJ2-7	many	TRBV7-9	CASSSGLAGGSSYEQYF
TRBJ1-3	-	TRBV2	CASREDRVTGNTIYF
TRBJ2-3	few	TRBV4-3	CASSQDRVGPDTQYF
TRBJ1-1	many	TRBV7-8	CASSLRVGVRGVNTEAFF
TRBJ1-4	-	TRBV4-3	CASSQAGGQGDEKLFF
TRBJ1-6	few	TRBV6-1	CASSWDRDNSPLHF
TRBJ1-5	many	TRBV7-8	CASSLGGRDQPQHF
TRBJ2-3	many	TRBV11-2	CASSPITSKAGTDTQYF
TRBJ2-5	many	TRBV7-2	CASSNRQGRVETQYF
TRBJ2-7	-	TRBV20-1	CSASGRGSNEQYF
TRBJ2-2	many	TRBV6-1	CASKGSDTGELFF
TRBJ2-1	-	TRBV24-1	CATSDFQDNEQFF
TRBJ2-3	many	TRBV24-1	CATAKGQGRTDTQYF
TRBJ2-5	-	TRBV24-1	CATSDPRGQETQYF
TRBJ2-7	-	TRBV7-2	CASSLYGTSNYEQYF
TRBJ2-7	once	TRBV27	CASRGPGQEYEQYF
TRBJ2-1	many	TRBV2	CASTSATYNEQFF
TRBJ1-2	many	TRBV30	CAWSVLTSGGYTF
TRBJ1-6	-	TRBV5-6	CASSFGTGEFPYNSPLHF
TRBJ2-3	many	TRBV14	CASSSLLAGGTDTQYF
TRBJ1-2	-	TRBV5-1	CASSLATGRDYGYTF
TRBJ2-1	few	TRBV9	CASSVGRGGYNEQFF
TRBJ2-1	once	TRBV7-2	CASRDFSGSSYNEQFF